Listed here are 32 T cell receptor beta chains from one sample, sequenced in a study of blood T cell repertoires in COVID-19. Using immunoSEQ multiplex PCR, the repertoire was profiled, and TCRdb retains in-frame clones only, with some absent. The sample lists about 100,000 clones; approximately 87% were seen once. Sequenced input: peripheral blood. The source is a woman between 25 and 40 years old with acute or convalescent COVID-19.

This clone was detected only once. This chain links TRBV25-1 with TRBJ1-3, with a tentative D call TRBD1 (6 bases). The ends were cut back, 3 bases at V and 0 bases at J, with 15 bases in the middle. CDR3 size: 17 residues. Germline V gene lookup returns CDR1 MGHDK and CDR2 SYGVNS. CDR3 in DNA: TGTGCCAGCAGTGACCCCCGACAGGACAGCTCTGGAAACACCATATATTTT. Protein product: CASSDPRQDSSGNTIYF.

This chain links TRBV6-5 with TRBJ1-1; tentatively, D is TRBD1 (6 bases). Germline CDR1 and CDR2: MNHEY and SVGAGI. Trimming pared 11 bases from V and 3 bases from J, leaving 13 bases between. The CDR3 is 12 amino acids. The CDR3 loop reads CAGGQSYTEAFF. For the CDR3, the DNA is TGTGCCGGAGGACAGTCCTACACTGAAGCTTTCTTT.

The chain has TRBV28 and TRBJ1-5; D might be TRBD1 (5 bases). The germline V gene encodes CDR1 MDHEN and CDR2 SYDVKM. This CDR3 has 15 amino acids. V shed 0 bases and J shed 1 base, with 7 bases lying between them. CDR3 sequence (DNA): TGTGCCAGCAGTTTATGGCAGGGAAGCAATCAGCCCCAGCATTTT. Its protein product is CASSLWQGSNQPQHF. Looking up the rest from reference TRBV28 and TRBJ1-5 gives the full variable domain: DVKVTQSSRYLVKRTGEKVFLECVQDMDHENMFWYRQDPGLGLRLIYFSYDVKMKEKGDIPEGYSVSREKKERFSLILESASTNQTSMYLCASSLWQGSNQPQHFGDGTRLSIL.

The chain is built from TRBV6-6 and TRBJ1-1; D uncertain. The CDR3 has 16 residues. The germline V gene has CDR1 MNHNY and CDR2 SVGAGI (reference sequence). The V gene lost 2 bases and the J gene lost 4 bases, with 17 bases spanning the gap. The CDR3 bases are TGTGCCAGCAGTTACCCGCTCGGAGCTGCGAGCACTGAAGCTTTCTTT. Translated, it gives CASSYPLGAASTEAFF.

CDR3 nucleotides: TGTGCCAGCTCGGGACAGGCCTCCTCCTACGAGCAGTACTTC. Its protein is CASSGQASSYEQYF. The chain has TRBV6-5 and TRBJ2-7; TRBD1 aligns across 8 bases. Germline CDR1 MNHEY, CDR2 SVGAGI. V was clipped by 8 bases and J by 0 bases; unmatched bases: 6. The CDR3 is made up of 14 amino acids.

This clone is a singleton in its sample. Distinct nucleotide sequences in the sample also encode this CDR3. This sequence joins TRBV18 and TRBJ1-2; 7 bases are a match to TRBD1. V gave up 3 bases and J gave up 4 bases; unmatched junction bases: 2. This CDR3 comprises 13 residues. The germline V gene has CDR1 KGHSH and CDR2 LQKENI. This chain's CDR3 is CASSPEGAYGYTF. Written as DNA, the CDR3 is TGTGCCAGCTCACCGGAGGGGGCCTATGGCTACACCTTC.

This clone was observed a few times. V is TRBV12-5 and J is TRBJ1-2, with D perhaps TRBD1 (6 bases). This CDR3 is 16 amino acids long. Germline CDR1 is LGHNT and CDR2 is FRNRAP. Trimming shortened V by 1 base and J by 1 base, and 13 bases separated the two germline ends. CDR3 region: CASGLGVQGFNYGYTF. CDR3 DNA: TGTGCTAGTGGTTTGGGAGTACAGGGATTTAACTATGGCTACACCTTC.

The chain employs TRBV27 and TRBJ1-3; TRBD1 agrees at 8 bases. V was pared by 6 bases and J by 3 bases, with 7 bases of the junction left unmatched. This CDR3 is built from 15 residues. Germline CDR1 is MNHEY and CDR2 is SMNVEV (reference sequence). The CDR3 region has the DNA TGTGCCAGCAGCCTACAGGGGGAAGTTGGAAACACCATATATTTT. Translation gives CASSLQGEVGNTIYF.

The rearrangement uses TRBV3-1 (or the pseudogene TRBV3-2) and TRBJ2-1, with a tentative D call TRBD2 (5 bases). Trimming removed 4 bases at V and 13 bases at J, with 20 bases between. Germline V CDR1 and CDR2: LGHDT, YNNKEL (reference sequence). The CDR3 runs to 14 residues. The DNA for the CDR3 is TGTGCCAGCAGCCTATCGGACTGGTCTTCCTCACAGTTCTTC. It yields the protein CASSLSDWSSSQFF.

This clone was observed once. This rearrangement joins TRBV28 to TRBJ2-7, with D possibly being TRBD2 (8 bases). Germline CDR1 MDHEN, CDR2 SYDVKM. This CDR3 is built from 13 residues. V shed 8 bases and J shed 11 bases, with 22 bases lying between them. CDR3: CASFGGATGREYF. DNA of the CDR3: TGTGCCAGCTTCGGGGGGGCGACAGGGAGGGAGTACTTC.

The V gene is TRBV6-5, the J gene TRBJ1-2; 8 nucleotides align to TRBD1. Germline V CDR1 and CDR2: MNHEY, SVGAGI. V dropped 5 bases and J dropped 4; count of bases not matched to a gene: 9. This CDR3 is 15 amino acids long. The CDR3: CASSTPGQVIYGYTF. CDR3 bases: TGTGCCAGCAGTACCCCGGGACAGGTGATCTATGGCTACACCTTC.

V usage is TRBV6-1 and J usage is TRBJ2-7, with TRBD1 identical over 8 bases. V dropped 4 bases and J dropped 2; count of bases not matched to a gene: 4. There are 14 residues in the CDR3. CDR1 is MNHNS, CDR2 SASEGT, per germline. In DNA form, the CDR3 reads TGTGCCAGCAGTGCCGGGACAGGTCCCTACGAGCAGTACTTC. As protein: CASSAGTGPYEQYF.

The rearrangement links TRBV4-2 to TRBJ1-2, with D perhaps TRBD1 (6 bases). CDR3 length: 13 amino acids. Germline V lookup: CDR1 LGHNA, CDR2 YNFKEQ. V was cut by 1 base and J by 4 bases, with 7 bases left in between. The CDR3 loop reads CASSQGGGYGYTF. The CDR3 DNA reads as TGTGCCAGCAGCCAAGGAGGGGGCTATGGCTACACCTTC.

V is TRBV30 and J is TRBJ1-3, with unresolved D. The length of the CDR3 is 15 residues. Looked up from germline, CDR1 is GTSNPN and CDR2 is SVGIG (reference sequence). Trimming shortened V by 0 bases and J by 4 bases, and 13 bases separated the two germline ends. CDR3 in amino acids: CAWSVLEGRGNTIYF. The CDR3 DNA reads TGTGCCTGGAGTGTACTTGAGGGTCGGGGAAACACCATATATTTT.

The chain links TRBV19 to TRBJ1-5, with D maybe TRBD1 (5 bases). Germline V lookup: CDR1 LNHDA, CDR2 SQIVND (reference sequence). The CDR3 is 13 amino acids. Between the trimmed V and J ends, which lost 0 bases and 6 bases, there was a span of 6 bases. CDR3 in amino acids: CASSIERGQPQHF. The CDR3 DNA reads TGTGCCAGTAGTATAGAAAGGGGTCAGCCCCAGCATTTT.

This chain links TRBV10-1 with TRBJ1-6, with D unresolved. Looked up from germline, CDR1 is WNHNN and CDR2 is SYGVQD (reference sequence). The length of the CDR3 is 14 residues. V gave up 9 bases and J gave up 7 bases, with 16 bases separating them. This CDR3 is CASLPIRLNSPLHF. As DNA, the CDR3 is TGCGCCAGTTTACCGATAAGACTAAATTCACCCCTCCACTTT.

To note about this clone: An end of the junction does not agree with germline; a read error may underlie this. The chain is built from TRBV18 and TRBJ1-2, with D tentatively TRBD1 (5 bases). Germline V gene sequence: CDR1 KGHSH, CDR2 LQKENI. The CDR3 totals 13 residues. The CDR3 DNA is TGTGCCAGCCCACCACCAGGGAGCTATGGCTACACCTTC. Protein: CASPPPGSYGYTF. Full variable domain (missing parts from reference TRBV18 and TRBJ1-2): NAGVMQNPRHLVRRRGQEARLRCSPMKGHSHVYWYRQLPEEGLKFMVYLQKENIIDESGMPKERFSAEFPKEGPSILRIQQVVRGDSAAYFCASPPPGSYGYTFGSGTRLTVV.

About this clone itself: An end of the junction does not agree with germline; a read error may underlie this. This sequence joins TRBV29-1 and TRBJ1-1; perhaps TRBD1 as D (6 bases). Germline V gene lookup returns CDR1 SQVTM and CDR2 ANQGSEA. The CDR3 is made up of 11 amino acids. The CDR3 DNA follows: TGCACCGTTTGGGGGCGGACTGAAGCTTTCTTT. Its protein is CTVWGRTEAFF. Looking up the rest from reference TRBV29-1 and TRBJ1-1 gives the full variable domain: SAVISQKPSRDICQRGTSLTIQCQVDSQVTMMFWYRQQPGQSLTLIATANQGSEATYESGFVIDKFPISRPNLTFSTLTVSNMSPEDSSIYLCTVWGRTEAFFGQGTRLTVV.

The chain has TRBV15 and TRBJ1-5; 9 nucleotides line up with TRBD1. This CDR3 has 14 residues. V dropped 5 bases and J dropped 1; count of bases not matched to a gene: 0. Germline-derived CDR1 and CDR2 are LNHNV and YYDKDF (reference sequence). The CDR3 region has the DNA TGTGCCACCAGCGGGACAGGGAGCAATCAGCCCCAGCATTTT. Protein sequence: CATSGTGSNQPQHF.

The chain couples TRBV28 to TRBJ2-5; tentatively, D is TRBD2 (6 bases). Trimming removed 10 bases from V and 5 bases from J, with 17 bases in between. This CDR3 region has 13 residues. Germline V lookup: CDR1 MDHEN, CDR2 SYDVKM. CDR3 in DNA: TGTGCCACCATCGGACTACTTCGGGAGACCCAGTACTTC. Translated, it gives CATIGLLRETQYF.

This rearrangement joins TRBV2 to TRBJ1-6, with D perhaps TRBD1 (6 bases). The CDR3 extends over 15 amino acids. Per germline, CDR1 SNHLY and CDR2 FYNNEI. The ends were cut back, 6 bases at V and 7 bases at J, with 16 bases in the middle. Here the CDR3 reads CASSVVEQGNSPLHF. CDR3 in DNA: TGTGCCAGCAGCGTTGTCGAACAGGGAAATTCACCCCTCCACTTT.

CDR3 coding DNA: TGTGCCAGCAGCTTCAAGTCGGAGGGGCTCGAGCAGTACTTC. Translation: CASSFKSEGLEQYF. The chain joins TRBV6-5 to TRBJ2-7, with a weak D call TRBD2 (6 bases). V lost 6 bases to trimming and J lost 6 bases, with 18 bases between them. Germline CDR1 reads MNHEY; CDR2 reads SVGAGI. This CDR3 is 14 amino acids long.

The CDR3 sequence: CATRVAGPYTKQYF. In nucleotides, the CDR3 is TGTGCCACCCGCGTGGCAGGGCCGTATACTAAGCAGTACTTC. The chain carries TRBV28 and TRBJ2-7; D may be TRBD1 (5 bases). The CDR3 is 14 amino acids. Between the trimmed V and J ends, which lost 10 bases and 8 bases, there was a span of 24 bases. Germline-derived CDR1 and CDR2 are MDHEN and SYDVKM.

This chain joins TRBV6-2 or TRBV6-3 and TRBJ2-4; the D is unclear. Trimming pared 5 bases from V and 9 bases from J, leaving 11 bases between. CDR1 is MNHEY and CDR2 is SVGEGT in the germline V gene. CDR3 length equals 12 residues. The CDR3 spells CASSSFLGIQYF. The DNA of the CDR3 is TGTGCCAGCAGTAGCTTCCTTGGCATTCAGTACTTC.

V usage is TRBV5-6 and J usage is TRBJ2-7; D is possibly TRBD2 (5 bases). Trimming pared 4 bases from V and 7 bases from J, leaving 12 bases between. From germline, CDR1 is SGHDT and CDR2 YYEEEE. This CDR3 has 12 amino acids. The CDR3 DNA is TGTGCCAGCAGCCCGGGATCGGGGGAGCAGTACTTC. Its translation: CASSPGSGEQYF. The full variable domain, completed using reference TRBV5-6 and TRBJ2-7, is DAGVTQSPTHLIKTRGQQVTLRCSPKSGHDTVSWYQQALGQGPQFIFQYYEEEERQRGNFPDRFSGHQFPNYSSELNVNALLLGDSALYLCASSPGSGEQYFGPGTRLTVT.

This rearrangement joins TRBV3-1 (or the pseudogene TRBV3-2) to TRBJ1-2, with 7 bases that match TRBD1. CDR1 and CDR2 from the germline V gene are LGHDT and YNNKEL (reference sequence). V shed 2 bases and J 3 bases; nucleotides not matched to a gene: 0. CDR3 length equals 13 residues. For the CDR3, the DNA is TGTGCCAGCAGCCAACAGGGGGACTATGGCTACACCTTC. Translation: CASSQQGDYGYTF.

The chain joins TRBV14 to TRBJ1-1; D uncertain. The CDR3 is 17 amino acids. Trimming cost V 0 bases and J 4 bases, with 18 bases left between them. Per the germline V gene, CDR1 is SGHDN and CDR2 is FVKESK. The CDR3: CASSQELMAMGATEAFF. The CDR3 DNA follows: TGTGCCAGCAGCCAAGAGCTCATGGCAATGGGAGCCACTGAAGCTTTCTTT.

V gene TRBV4-2 combines with J gene TRBJ1-2; TRBD1 is a possible D gene (6 bases). Germline values: CDR1 LGHNA, CDR2 YNFKEQ. Trimming removed 4 bases from V and 7 bases from J, with 22 bases in between. The CDR3 runs 16 residues. The CDR3 coding sequence is TGTGCCAGCAGCCCCCTGGAGGGGGGGGGAATAGGTGGCTACACCTTC. It yields the protein CASSPLEGGGIGGYTF.

The rearrangement uses TRBV3-1 (or the pseudogene TRBV3-2) and TRBJ1-6, with a weak D call TRBD1 (6 bases). CDR3 length: 19 amino acids. Trimming cost V 2 bases and J 3 bases, with 20 bases left between them. Germline V gives CDR1 LGHDT, CDR2 YNNKEL (reference sequence). The CDR3 protein is CASSQWWRAGAGYNSPLHF. The CDR3 DNA reads TGTGCCAGCAGCCAATGGTGGAGAGCGGGGGCTGGCTATAATTCACCCCTCCACTTT.

This clone was seen only once. V usage is TRBV7-8 and J usage is TRBJ2-3, with a tentative D call TRBD1 (6 bases). With 5 bases removed from V and 0 bases from J, the gap between germline ends came to 24 bases. Germline lookup yields CDR1 SGHVS and CDR2 FQNEAQ. CDR3 length equals 19 residues. DNA of the CDR3: TGTGCCAGCAGCATCCGCCCTAGAACAGGACAGAAGAGCACAGATACGCAGTATTTT. The encoded protein is CASSIRPRTGQKSTDTQYF.

To note about this clone: Other DNA sequences of this sample code for an identical CDR3. V and J are TRBV12-3 or TRBV12-4 and TRBJ2-7; TRBD2 might be the D (6 bases). The V end was cut by 2 bases, the J end by 6 bases, with 11 bases between. The CDR3 consists of 13 residues. CDR3 in amino acids: CASSLTGAGEQYF. The CDR3 DNA reads TGTGCCAGCAGTTTAACCGGAGCGGGCGAGCAGTACTTC.

The CDR3 nucleotides are TGTGCCAGCAGTGAGGCCTCATTCTACGAGCAGTACTTC. Amino acid sequence: CASSEASFYEQYF. V gene TRBV6-1 combines with J gene TRBJ2-7, with D unclear. Germline V lookup: CDR1 MNHNS, CDR2 SASEGT. With 3 bases removed from V and 3 bases from J, the gap between germline ends came to 9 bases. CDR3 length equals 13 residues.